The clone carrying this T cell receptor (beta chain) has only a few counts. The antigen is unknown. The data were obtained in a study of CD8 T cells in ankylosing spondylitis. Findings and limits, study-wide: The authors found the disease-linked clones to be CD8+ and relatively rare in peripheral blood. Researchers reportedly found disease-linked clones significantly enriched in matched ankylosing spondylitis synovial fluid.

Quantitative molecular-barcoded 5'-RACE generated the TCR beta libraries. Each CDR3 protein is one row after TCRdb ran MiXCR on the 5' RACE reads. The sample has a few hundred thousand distinct CDR3 sequences, around a tenth seen once. CDR1 LNHNV and CDR2 YYDKDF come from the germline V gene (reference sequence). With 2 bases removed from V and 2 bases from J, the gap between germline ends came to 7 bases. The CDR3 has 14 residues. This receptor was taken from a male donor with ankylosing spondylitis or in good health (not recorded which). The rearrangement uses TRBV15 and TRBJ2-1; D unresolved. Sequenced material: blood, either unsorted or a sorted T cell fraction (not recorded which). CDR3: CATSRHGTYNEQFF. The CDR3 nucleotides are TGTGCCACCAGCAGACATGGAACCTACAATGAGCAGTTCTTC.